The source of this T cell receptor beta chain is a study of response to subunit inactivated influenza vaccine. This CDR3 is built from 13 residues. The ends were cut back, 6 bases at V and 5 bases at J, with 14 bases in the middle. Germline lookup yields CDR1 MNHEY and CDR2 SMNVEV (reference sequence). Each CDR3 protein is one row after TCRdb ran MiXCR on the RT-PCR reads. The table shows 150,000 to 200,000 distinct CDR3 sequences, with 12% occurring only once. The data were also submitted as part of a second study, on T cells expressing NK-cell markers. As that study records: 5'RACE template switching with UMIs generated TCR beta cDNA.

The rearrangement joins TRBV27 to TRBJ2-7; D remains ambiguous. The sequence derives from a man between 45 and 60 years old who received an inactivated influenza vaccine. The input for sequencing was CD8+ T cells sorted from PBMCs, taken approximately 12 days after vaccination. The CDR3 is CASSHGPWHEQYF. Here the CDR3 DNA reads TGTGCCAGCAGCCATGGCCCATGGCACGAGCAGTACTTC.